The 27 T cell receptor beta chains listed next were all sequenced from one sample in a study of T-cell reconstitution after alpha-beta-depleted transplantation in children. TCRbeta library preparation incorporated unique molecular identifiers. TCRdb re-called the PCR reads through MiXCR, storing one row per CDR3 protein. The table has some 250,000 distinct CDR3 sequences, 9.5% to 15% seen once. Sample: PBMCs from the stem cell graft donor, taken from the stem cell graft. These receptor sequences come from a human donor who donated a stem cell graft to a child with acute lymphoblastic leukemia.

The V call is TRBV15, the J call TRBJ1-1; the match to TRBD1 covers 8 bases. The CDR3 totals 15 residues. Trimming removed 0 bases from V and 7 bases from J; junction bases left unmatched: 7. Germline CDR1 LNHNV, CDR2 YYDKDF (reference sequence). CDR3 in amino acids: CATSRDRDRGVEAFF. CDR3 DNA: TGTGCCACCAGCAGAGATCGCGACAGGGGAGTTGAAGCTTTCTTT.

This clonotype occurred many times. The chain couples TRBV29-1 to TRBJ2-2; 9 positions match TRBD2. Germline CDR1 reads SQVTM; CDR2 reads ANQGSEA. The junction had 3 bases not matched to a gene; V was cut back by 6 bases and J by 1 base. The CDR3 length is 14 residues. In DNA, the CDR3 is TGCAGCGTGCGAGCGGGGGGGAACACCGGGGAGCTGTTTTTT. Its protein product is CSVRAGGNTGELFF.

This clonotype appeared many times. The chain couples TRBV4-3 to TRBJ2-3; a possible D gene is TRBD1 (7 bases). This CDR3 spans 14 amino acids. CDR1 and CDR2 from the germline V gene are LGHNA and YSLEER. The V end lost 7 bases, the J end lost 2 bases, and 13 bases lay between the germline ends. CDR3: CASKEGANTDTQYF. In DNA, the CDR3 is TGCGCCAGCAAGGAGGGGGCGAACACAGATACGCAGTATTTT.

This clonotype was recorded at least ten times. The V gene is TRBV4-3, the J gene TRBJ1-6; D gene unclear. The CDR3 consists of 13 residues. V lost 1 base and J 9 bases, leaving 7 bases between the germline ends. Germline V lookup: CDR1 LGHNA, CDR2 YSLEER. CDR3 sequence (DNA): TGCGCCAGCAGCCAAGGGCAAACTTCACCCCTCCACTTT. Translated, it gives CASSQGQTSPLHF.

This rearrangement joins TRBV6-5 to TRBJ2-7; 8 bases fit TRBD2. This CDR3 comprises 14 residues. In germline, CDR1 is MNHEY, CDR2 SVGAGI. Losses at the gene ends were 3 bases for V and 3 bases for J; bases not matched to a gene: 4. CDR3 sequence (DNA): TGTGCCAGCAGTTATCTGGGACTAGTCTACGAGCAGTACTTC. Protein: CASSYLGLVYEQYF.

This clonotype was counted ten times or more. The chain recombines TRBV10-3 with TRBJ2-7; maybe TRBD2 (6 bases). Trimming removed 4 bases from V and 3 bases from J, with 10 bases in between. CDR1 is ENHRY, CDR2 SYGVKD, per germline. This CDR3 has 13 residues. CDR3 nucleotides: TGTGCCATCAGTGGGGGACTCCTCTACGAGCAGTACTTC. Amino acid sequence: CAISGGLLYEQYF.

This clonotype was counted between two and nine times. The chain joins TRBV28 to TRBJ1-1; no reliable D call. CDR1 MDHEN and CDR2 SYDVKM come from the germline V gene. This CDR3 spans 10 amino acids. Here the CDR3 reads CGRNITEAFF. As DNA, the CDR3 is TGTGGACGGAATATCACTGAAGCTTTCTTT.

This clonotype was counted ten times or more. The J gene is TRBJ1-6, the V gene TRBV28; D call uncertain. CDR3 length: 14 residues. In germline, CDR1 is MDHEN, CDR2 SYDVKM. V was cut by 3 bases and J by 0 bases, with 3 bases left in between. In DNA form, the CDR3 reads TGTGCCAGCAGTTTGCTCTCCTATAATTCACCCCTCCACTTT. This translates into CASSLLSYNSPLHF.

This clonotype came up many times. The chain links TRBV6-4 to TRBJ2-1; possible D gene TRBD1, 5 bases. Trimming took 6 bases from V and 7 from J, leaving 25 bases between them. CDR1 MRHNA and CDR2 SNTAGT come from the germline V gene. CDR3 length equals 17 residues. CDR3 sequence: CASRQRVRVSVLNEQFF. DNA for the CDR3: TGTGCCAGCAGACAAAGGGTCAGGGTATCCGTCCTTAATGAGCAGTTCTTC.

This clonotype appeared many times. This chain connects TRBV12-5 to TRBJ2-7; maybe TRBD1 (6 bases). Per germline, CDR1 LGHNT and CDR2 FRNRAP. The CDR3 consists of 12 residues. V lost 6 bases to trimming and J lost 5 bases, with 11 bases between them. The CDR3 bases are TGTGCTAGTGGCCTGGGACACCACGAGCAGTACTTC. It is translated as CASGLGHHEQYF.

This clonotype was detected ten times or more. The chain has TRBV6-5 and TRBJ1-5; a possible D gene is TRBD1 (5 bases). Trimming shortened V by 2 bases and J by 2 bases, and 10 bases separated the two germline ends. Germline V lookup: CDR1 MNHEY, CDR2 SVGAGI. The CDR3 length is 15 residues. The CDR3 region has the DNA TGTGCCAGCAGTTACAGGGACGGGGGCAATCAGCCCCAGCATTTT. Encoded protein: CASSYRDGGNQPQHF.

Concerning this clonotype: A read error is possible here, since a much larger clone lies one base away. The chain carries TRBV11-2 and TRBJ2-1, with 13 positions matching TRBD2. Looked up from germline, CDR1 is SGHAT and CDR2 is FQNNGV. The CDR3 is made up of 18 amino acids. DNA for the CDR3: TGTACCAGCAGCGCCCCGGGACTAGCGGGACTCACCTACAATGAGCAGTTCTTC. It codes for CTSSAPGLAGLTYNEQFF.

This clonotype was detected many times. This chain links TRBV7-2 with TRBJ1-4; no firm D call. The CDR3 sequence is 15 residues long. Trimming cost V 5 bases and J 7 bases, with 17 bases left between them. In germline, CDR1 is SGHTA, CDR2 FQGNSA. The CDR3 loop reads CASSEGNPEGEKLFF. CDR3 in DNA: TGTGCCAGCAGCGAAGGGAACCCCGAAGGTGAAAAACTGTTTTTT.

CDR3 coding DNA: TGTGCCAGCAGTTTATGGGGGGCGCGCGGCTACACCTTC. The encoded protein is CASSLWGARGYTF. The V gene is TRBV12-3 or TRBV12-4, the J gene TRBJ1-2; D is possibly TRBD1 (6 bases). Between the trimmed V and J ends, which lost 2 bases and 8 bases, there was a span of 12 bases. The CDR3 has 13 amino acids.

The J gene is TRBJ2-7, the V gene TRBV20-1, with 7 positions matching TRBD2. Trimming took 0 bases from V and 2 from J; bases not matched to a gene: 7. CDR1 and CDR2 from the germline V gene are DFQATT and SNEGSKA (reference sequence). CDR3 length equals 15 residues. CDR3 in amino acids: CSARDGSSGTYEQYF. For the CDR3, the DNA is TGCAGTGCTAGAGATGGGTCTAGCGGTACCTACGAGCAGTACTTC.

Ten or more counts support this clonotype. The chain is built from TRBV12-3 or TRBV12-4 and TRBJ2-1; a weak D match, TRBD2 (5 bases). The length of the CDR3 is 15 residues. Trimming stripped 3 bases from V and 7 bases from J, with 16 bases between. In DNA form, the CDR3 reads TGTGCCAGCAGTTTCGAGAGAGGGCCGAGGAATGAGCAGTTCTTC. Its protein product is CASSFERGPRNEQFF.

This clonotype was counted ten times or more. The V call is TRBV29-1, the J call TRBJ2-3, with TRBD1 as a possible D gene (5 bases). V gave up 2 bases and J gave up 2 bases, with 11 bases separating them. Germline CDR1 SQVTM, CDR2 ANQGSEA. The CDR3 contains 14 residues. CDR3 nucleotide sequence: TGCAGCGTTGAAATGGCAGGGCCCACAGATACGCAGTATTTT. Its protein is CSVEMAGPTDTQYF.

The table lists this clonotype with many counts. The V call is TRBV6-2 or TRBV6-3, the J call TRBJ2-5, with D unclear. V was trimmed by 5 bases and J by 1 base, leaving 14 bases between them. CDR3 length: 15 amino acids. CDR1 is MNHEY, CDR2 SVGEGT, per germline. The chain's CDR3 is CASSHLTDPQETQYF. The CDR3 DNA reads TGTGCCAGCAGTCATCTGACGGACCCCCAAGAGACCCAGTACTTC.

The chain carries TRBV4-3 and TRBJ2-7, with D tentatively TRBD1 (6 bases). Germline loops: CDR1 LGHNA, CDR2 YSLEER. Deletions cut 0 bases from V and 3 bases from J, with 15 bases between. The CDR3 is made up of 16 amino acids. CDR3 DNA: TGCGCCAGCAGCCAAGATTGGGGCGGACAGAGCTACGAGCAGTACTTC. It yields the protein CASSQDWGGQSYEQYF.

A word on this clonotype: A clone one base away is much larger, so this may be a read error. The chain employs TRBV20-1 and TRBJ1-2, with 11 bases lining up with TRBD1. The length of the CDR3 is 21 residues. CDR1 DFQATT and CDR2 SNEGSKA come from the germline V gene (reference sequence). Trimming removed 3 bases from V and 1 base from J; junction bases left unmatched: 22. The CDR3, as DNA: TGCAGTGCTAGGTACACCGGGACAGGGGGTAACGTACAAGGGAGTAACTATGGCTACACCTTC. It specifies CSARYTGTGGNVQGSNYGYTF.

CDR3 coding DNA: TGCGCCAGCAGCTTCCGGGCTAGCGGGGGTTACAATGAGCAGTTCTTC. This codes for CASSFRASGGYNEQFF. The V gene is TRBV5-1, the J gene TRBJ2-1; 10 positions match TRBD2. Germline lookup yields CDR1 SGHRS and CDR2 YFSETQ. Trimming at V came to 2 bases and at J to 4 bases, leaving 6 bases not matched to a gene. CDR3 size: 16 residues.

This clonotype has a count of ten or more. V and J are TRBV4-2 and TRBJ2-1, with TRBD2 identical over 9 bases. The CDR3 is made up of 16 amino acids. J was trimmed by 4 bases and V by 1 base; bases with no gene match: 5. The germline gives CDR1 LGHNA, CDR2 YNFKEQ. Here the CDR3 reads CASSQAGLADYNEQFF. Here the CDR3 DNA reads TGTGCCAGCAGCCAAGCGGGACTAGCAGATTACAATGAGCAGTTCTTC.

This clonotype was seen at least ten times. The chain links TRBV20-1 to TRBJ2-7; D not certain. V gave up 0 bases and J gave up 0 bases, with 15 bases separating them. This CDR3 has 16 amino acids. Germline lookup yields CDR1 DFQATT and CDR2 SNEGSKA (reference sequence). The CDR3: CSARDITSASSYEQYF. The CDR3 DNA reads TGCAGTGCTAGAGATATCACGAGCGCAAGCTCCTACGAGCAGTACTTC.

This clonotype was observed a few times. This chain links TRBV7-9 with TRBJ1-1; the match to TRBD1 covers 7 bases. Germline values: CDR1 SEHNR, CDR2 FQNEAQ (reference sequence). Unmatched junction bases numbered 14, after V lost 4 bases and J lost 6 bases. The CDR3 is 16 residues long. CDR3 amino acids: CASSSQDRQGVAEAFF. The CDR3 nucleotides read TGTGCCAGCAGCTCCCAAGATCGACAGGGAGTCGCTGAAGCTTTCTTT.

This clonotype was seen at least ten times. This sequence joins TRBV5-5 and TRBJ2-1; 7 bases agree with TRBD1. This CDR3 has 18 residues. V shed 5 bases and J 3 bases; nucleotides not matched to a gene: 17. From germline, CDR1 is SGHKS and CDR2 YYEKEE (reference sequence). The CDR3 region has the DNA TGTGCCAGCAGTCTCCCGGCCGCAGACAGGGAAAACTACAATGAGCAGTTCTTC. It specifies CASSLPAADRENYNEQFF.

As regards this clonotype: A much larger clone lies one base from this, so it may be a read error. The rearrangement uses TRBV28 and TRBJ2-1; TRBD2 matches 13 bases. This CDR3 spans 16 amino acids. The germline gives CDR1 MDHEN, CDR2 SYDVKM. The CDR3 region has the DNA TGTGCCAGCAGTTTATCGGGACTAGCGGGAAACAATGAGGAGTTCTTC. Residues: CASSLSGLAGNNEEFF.

This clonotype appeared many times. The chain joins TRBV6-4 to TRBJ2-7; 8 bases fit TRBD2. The CDR3 is 13 residues long. The ends lost 8 bases at V and 5 bases at J; junction bases unmatched: 8. Germline V gene sequence: CDR1 MRHNA, CDR2 SNTAGT. The CDR3 here is CASARGGGNEQYF. As DNA, the CDR3 is TGTGCCAGCGCCCGGGGGGGCGGAAACGAGCAGTACTTC.